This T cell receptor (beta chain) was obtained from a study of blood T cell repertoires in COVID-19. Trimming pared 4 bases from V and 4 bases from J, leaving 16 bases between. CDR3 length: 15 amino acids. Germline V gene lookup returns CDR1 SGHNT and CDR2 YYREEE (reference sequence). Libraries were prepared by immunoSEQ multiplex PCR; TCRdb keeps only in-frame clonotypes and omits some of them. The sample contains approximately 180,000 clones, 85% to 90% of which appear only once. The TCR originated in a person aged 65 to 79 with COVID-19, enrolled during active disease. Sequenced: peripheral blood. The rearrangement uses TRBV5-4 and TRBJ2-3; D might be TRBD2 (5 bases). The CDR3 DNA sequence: TGTGCCAGCAGCACACGGACGGGGTTAGCAGATACGCAGTATTTT. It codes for CASSTRTGLADTQYF.